This T cell receptor (beta chain) was recovered during a study of T cell repertoires in cytomegalovirus infection. About the study: From public TCR beta signatures came an indication of both CMV infection and matching HLA type. Study findings and constraints: What dominated the ex vivo response were HLA-C-restricted CMV-specific TCR beta clonotypes. Public TCR beta family frequency separated CMV-and-HLA carriers, including in an independent cohort.

This CDR3 region has 13 residues. With V trimmed by 2 bases and J by 7 bases, 3 bases remained unmatched. In TCRdb, the reads were re-called with MiXCR into one record per CDR3 protein. The sample has roughly 190,000 distinct CDR3 sequences; approximately 9.6% are singletons. This clonotype was counted at least ten times. Its specificity is not known. The sequence was collected from a human donor in good health (CMV status not recorded). Some clones in this sample may be carry-over from other donors' samples. V is TRBV12-3 or TRBV12-4 and J is TRBJ1-2, with 8 nucleotides matching TRBD1. The specimen sequenced was PBMCs. CDR3 nucleotide sequence: TGTGCCAGCAGTTTACCGGGACAGGTTGGCTACACCTTC. This sequence encodes CASSLPGQVGYTF.